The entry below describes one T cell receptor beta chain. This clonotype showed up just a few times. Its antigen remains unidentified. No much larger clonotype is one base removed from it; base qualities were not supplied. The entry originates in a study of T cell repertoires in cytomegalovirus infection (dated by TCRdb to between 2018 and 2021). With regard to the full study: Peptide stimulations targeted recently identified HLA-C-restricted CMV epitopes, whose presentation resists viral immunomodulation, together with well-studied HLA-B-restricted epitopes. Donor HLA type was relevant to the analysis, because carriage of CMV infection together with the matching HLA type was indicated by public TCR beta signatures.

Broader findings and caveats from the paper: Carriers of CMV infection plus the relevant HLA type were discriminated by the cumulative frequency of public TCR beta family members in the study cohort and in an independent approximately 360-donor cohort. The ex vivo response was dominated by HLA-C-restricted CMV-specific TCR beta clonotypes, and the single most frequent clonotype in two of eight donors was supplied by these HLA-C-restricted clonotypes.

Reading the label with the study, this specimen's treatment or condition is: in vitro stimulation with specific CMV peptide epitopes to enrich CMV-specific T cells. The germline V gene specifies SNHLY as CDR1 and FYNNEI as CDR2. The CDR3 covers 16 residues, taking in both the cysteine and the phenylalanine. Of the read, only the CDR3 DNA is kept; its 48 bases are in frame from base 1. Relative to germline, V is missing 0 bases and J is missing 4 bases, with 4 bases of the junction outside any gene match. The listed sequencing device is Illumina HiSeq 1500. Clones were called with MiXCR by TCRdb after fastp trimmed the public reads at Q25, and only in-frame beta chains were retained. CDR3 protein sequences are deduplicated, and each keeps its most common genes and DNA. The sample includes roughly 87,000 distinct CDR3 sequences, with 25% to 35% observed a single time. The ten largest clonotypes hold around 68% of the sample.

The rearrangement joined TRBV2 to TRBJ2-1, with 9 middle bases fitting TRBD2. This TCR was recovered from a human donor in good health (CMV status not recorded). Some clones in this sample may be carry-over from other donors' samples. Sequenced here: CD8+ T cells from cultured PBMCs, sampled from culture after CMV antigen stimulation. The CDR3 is CASSEARLAGYNEQFF. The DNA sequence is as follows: TGTGCCAGCAGTGAAGCGCGGCTAGCGGGGTACAATGAGCAGTTCTTC.